These 8 T cell receptor beta chains were all obtained from the same sample, sequenced in a study of technical replicates of blood from a handful of donors. Produced via immunoSEQ multiplex PCR; TCRdb's table is partial and in-frame only. The repertoire holds just over 55,000 clones, with 85% to 95% as singletons. Sequencing input: PBMCs. These receptor sequences come from a human donor in good health. Some clones in this sample may be carry-over from other donors' samples.

The table lists this clone with a count of one. The chain couples TRBV13 to TRBJ1-1, with 7 positions matching TRBD1. Germline V lookup: CDR1 PRHDT, CDR2 FYEKMQ (reference sequence). The CDR3 is 15 residues long. V dropped 6 bases and J dropped 6; count of bases not matched to a gene: 13. CDR3 DNA sequence: TGTGCCAGCAGTCAGGACCGACAGGGAGTACCTGAAGCTTTCTTT. Protein product: CASSQDRQGVPEAFF.

This chain joins TRBV7-2 and TRBJ2-7, with 7 bases aligning to TRBD1. The V segment lost 5 bases and the J segment 2 bases; nucleotides outside the gene matches: 9. CDR3 length: 15 amino acids. Germline V CDR1 and CDR2: SGHTA, FQGNSA. The CDR3 here is CASSREPGQTYEQYF. The CDR3 DNA reads TGTGCCAGCAGCCGCGAACCGGGACAGACCTACGAGCAGTACTTC.

This sequence joins TRBV30 and TRBJ1-5; D ambiguous. CDR1 and CDR2 from the germline V gene are GTSNPN and SVGIG (reference sequence). The CDR3 sequence is 13 residues long. V lost 3 bases and J 3 bases, leaving 9 bases between the germline ends. CDR3 sequence (DNA): TGTGCCTGGAGCGCCCGGTACAATCAGCCCCAGCATTTT. Its protein is CAWSARYNQPQHF. Based on the CDR3 plus reference TRBV30 and TRBJ1-5, the full variable domain is SQTIHQWPATLVQPVGSPLSLECTVEGTSNPNLYWYRQAAGRGLQLLFYSVGIGQISSEVPQNLSASRPQDRQFILSSKKLLLSDSGFYLCAWSARYNQPQHFGDGTRLSIL.

CDR3 nucleotide sequence: TGCGCCAGCAGCTTGGAGGGGGCTAGCACAGATACGCAGTATTTT. Translated: CASSLEGASTDTQYF. The rearrangement links TRBV5-1 to TRBJ2-3; 7 nucleotides line up with TRBD1. Germline V gene sequence: CDR1 SGHRS, CDR2 YFSETQ. This CDR3 contains 15 residues. Losses at the gene ends were 0 bases for V and 0 bases for J; bases not matched to a gene: 1.

In DNA, the CDR3 is TGTGCCAGCAGCTTAACCACATTGGGGACAGGCTTAGCTAGGCAGTACTTC. Its protein is CASSLTTLGTGLARQYF. The chain uses TRBV7-3 and TRBJ2-7, with 8 bases fitting TRBD1. V lost 0 bases and J lost 9; bases outside the gene matches: 16. Germline lookup yields CDR1 SGHTA and CDR2 FQGTGA. CDR3 length equals 17 residues.

V is TRBV19 and J is TRBJ2-2; 8 bases align to TRBD1. Germline CDR1 is LNHDA and CDR2 is SQIVND (reference sequence). The CDR3 is 14 residues long. Trimming cost V 5 bases and J 6 bases; bases outside gene matches: 5. The CDR3 loop reads CASSPSRGPGELFF. DNA for the CDR3: TGTGCCAGTAGTCCCAGCAGGGGGCCCGGGGAGCTGTTTTTT.

The chain carries TRBV7-3 and TRBJ2-1; D might be TRBD1 (6 bases). Deletions cut 2 bases from V and 8 bases from J, with 16 bases between. The CDR3 loop spans 15 amino acids. Germline V lookup: CDR1 SGHTA, CDR2 FQGTGA. CDR3 sequence (DNA): TGTGCCAGCAGCTTACAGGGGATGGGACGCCATGAGCAGTTCTTC. It specifies CASSLQGMGRHEQFF.

V usage is TRBV18 and J usage is TRBJ2-1, with D possibly TRBD1 on 6 matching bases. The CDR3 extends over 15 amino acids. V was trimmed by 6 bases and J by 4 bases, leaving 16 bases between them. The germline V gene has CDR1 KGHSH and CDR2 LQKENI. The CDR3 sequence is CASSLRAGDYNEQFF. The CDR3 coding sequence is TGTGCCAGCTCTCTCCGGGCAGGGGATTACAATGAGCAGTTCTTC.